The sample holds a few counts of the clone carrying this TCR beta chain. The antigen is unknown. The V segment lost 1 base and the J segment 4 bases; nucleotides outside the gene matches: 4. From germline, CDR1 is SGHRS and CDR2 YFSETQ. The CDR3 loop spans 15 amino acids. TCRdb re-called the 5' RACE reads with MiXCR, one entry per CDR3 protein. The data show some 550,000 distinct CDR3 sequences, 15% to 20% seen once. This sample was taken from a study of T cells after yellow fever vaccination. Study-wide background: With SMART-Seq v4 Ultra Low Input, the fractions containing low cell numbers were prepared. Study results and caveats: Peaking faster, on day 5 versus 15, the secondary response was nonetheless weaker. The CD4 compartment and the CD8 compartment contained a small share of clonotypes in common.

Sequenced material: PBMCs, taken 15 days after the yellow fever booster vaccination. The clonotype was recovered from a man aged 25 to 40 who received the YFV17D yellow fever vaccine. The genes are TRBV5-1 and TRBJ2-1; 8 bases are shared with TRBD2. CDR3 DNA sequence: TGCGCCAGCAGCTTGAACGGGAGGGGTTACAATGAGCAGTTCTTC. It yields the protein CASSLNGRGYNEQFF.